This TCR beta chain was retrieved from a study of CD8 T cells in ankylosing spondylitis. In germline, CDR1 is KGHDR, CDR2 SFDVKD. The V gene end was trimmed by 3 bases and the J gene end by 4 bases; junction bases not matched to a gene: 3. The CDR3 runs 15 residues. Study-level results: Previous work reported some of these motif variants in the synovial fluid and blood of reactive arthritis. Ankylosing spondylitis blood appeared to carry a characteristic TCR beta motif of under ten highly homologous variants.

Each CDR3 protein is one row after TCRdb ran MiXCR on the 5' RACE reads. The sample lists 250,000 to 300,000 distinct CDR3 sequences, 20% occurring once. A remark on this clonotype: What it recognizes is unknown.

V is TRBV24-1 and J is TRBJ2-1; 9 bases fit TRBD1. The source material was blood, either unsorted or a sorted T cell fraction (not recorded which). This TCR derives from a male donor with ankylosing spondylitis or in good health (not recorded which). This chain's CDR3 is CATSDPGTGYNEQFF. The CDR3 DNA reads TGTGCCACCAGTGATCCCGGGACAGGGTACAATGAGCAGTTCTTC.